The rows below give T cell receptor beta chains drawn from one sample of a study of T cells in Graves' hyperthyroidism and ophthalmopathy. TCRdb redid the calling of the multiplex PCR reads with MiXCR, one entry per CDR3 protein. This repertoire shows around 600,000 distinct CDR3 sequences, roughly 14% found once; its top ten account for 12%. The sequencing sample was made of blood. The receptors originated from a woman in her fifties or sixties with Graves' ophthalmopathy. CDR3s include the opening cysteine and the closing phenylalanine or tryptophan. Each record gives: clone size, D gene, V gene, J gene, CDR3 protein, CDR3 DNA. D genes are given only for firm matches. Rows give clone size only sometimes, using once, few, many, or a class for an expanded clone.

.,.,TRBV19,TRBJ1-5,CASSISGRNQPQHF,TGTGCCAGTAGTATCTCAGGGCGCAATCAGCCCCAGCATTTT
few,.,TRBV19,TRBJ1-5,CASSMSSNPNQPQHF,TGTGCCAGTAGTATGAGTTCGAACCCCAATCAGCCCCAGCATTTT
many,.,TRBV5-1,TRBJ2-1,CASSLVLTTGNEQFF,TGCGCCAGCAGCTTGGTTTTGACTACGGGGAATGAGCAGTTCTTC
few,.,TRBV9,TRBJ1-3,CASSDRSSGNTIYF,TGTGCCAGCAGCGATCGAAGCTCTGGAAACACCATATATTTT
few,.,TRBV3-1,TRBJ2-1,CASSHGRGGSPYNEQFF,TGTGCCAGCAGCCATGGTCGGGGCGGGTCCCCCTACAATGAGCAGTTCTTC
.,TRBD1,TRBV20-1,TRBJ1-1,CSATINGQGSTEAFF,TGCAGTGCCACTATTAACGGACAGGGGAGCACTGAAGCTTTCTTT
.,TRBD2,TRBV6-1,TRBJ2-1,CASPGLAGGDEQFF,TGTGCCAGCCCTGGACTAGCGGGAGGGGATGAGCAGTTCTTC
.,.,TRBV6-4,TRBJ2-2,CASSRDPTANTGELFF,TGTGCCAGCAGTCGGGACCCTACCGCGAACACCGGGGAGCTGTTTTTT
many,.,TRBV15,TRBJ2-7,CATRNLSYEQYF,TGTGCCACCAGAAACCTATCCTACGAGCAGTACTTC
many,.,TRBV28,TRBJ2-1,CASIPGGGSSYNEQFF,TGTGCCAGCATCCCCGGGGGCGGGAGCTCCTACAATGAGCAGTTCTTC
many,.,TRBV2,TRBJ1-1,CASSETRGFTEAFF,TGTGCCAGCAGTGAGACGAGGGGGTTCACTGAAGCTTTCTTT
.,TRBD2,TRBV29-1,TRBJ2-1,CSVEDAGGKYNEQFF,TGCAGCGTTGAAGACGCCGGGGGGAAGTACAATGAGCAGTTCTTC
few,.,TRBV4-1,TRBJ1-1,CASSQDGGPATDTEAFF,TGCGCCAGCAGCCAAGATGGGGGTCCCGCTACGGACACTGAAGCTTTCTTT
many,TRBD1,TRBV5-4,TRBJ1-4,CASSSGQTMEKLFF,TGTGCCAGCAGCTCGGGACAGACGATGGAAAAACTGTTTTTT
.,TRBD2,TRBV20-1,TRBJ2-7,CSARVSSGSGEQYF,TGCAGTGCTAGAGTGTCAAGCGGGAGTGGCGAGCAGTACTTC
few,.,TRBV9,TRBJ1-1,CASSLWTDTEAFF,TGTGCCAGCAGCCTCTGGACTGACACTGAAGCTTTCTTT
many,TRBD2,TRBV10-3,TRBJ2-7,CATLTVRLAGHYEQYF,TGTGCCACCCTGACGGTCCGACTAGCGGGGCACTACGAGCAGTACTTC
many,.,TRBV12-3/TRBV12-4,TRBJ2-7,CASSLAGLNYEQYF,TGTGCCAGCAGTTTAGCGGGACTTAACTACGAGCAGTACTTC
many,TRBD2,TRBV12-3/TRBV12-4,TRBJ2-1,CASSASGTYNEQFF,TGTGCCAGCAGTGCTAGCGGGACCTACAATGAGCAGTTCTTC
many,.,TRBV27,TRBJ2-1,CASSLISSSYNEQFF,TGTGCCAGCAGTTTAATCTCCAGCTCCTACAATGAGCAGTTCTTC
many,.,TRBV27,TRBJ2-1,CASSLSNWTIPSSYNEQFF,TGTGCCAGCAGTTTATCAAATTGGACCATTCCCAGCTCCTACAATGAGCAGTTCTTC
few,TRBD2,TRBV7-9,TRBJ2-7,CASSFSTSGSGEQYF,TGTGCCAGCAGCTTCTCGACTAGCGGGAGCGGCGAGCAGTACTTC
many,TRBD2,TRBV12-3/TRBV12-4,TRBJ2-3,CASSLALAGVSTDTQYF,TGTGCCAGCAGTTTAGCGCTAGCGGGAGTGAGCACAGATACGCAGTATTTT